A selection of T cell receptor beta chains follows, all from one sample in a study of PD-1 blockade in classical Hodgkin lymphoma. The protocol was immunoSEQ multiplex PCR, while the TCRdb copy is restricted to in-frame clones and leaves out a portion. The table records fewer than 35,000 clones, around 89% of them present only once. Sequencing used CD4+ T cells from blood. The receptor source for this set is a human donor with classical Hodgkin lymphoma. Each CDR3 is given with its conserved first and last residue. A D gene is named only where the DNA matches it firmly. Size is stated for part of the rows, as once, few or many counts, or as a class when the clone is expanded.

cdr3_aa: CASSIPGQVSGGYTF
cdr3_nt: TGTGCCAGCAGTATCCCGGGACAGGTGTCCGGGGGCTACACCTTC
clone_size: -
j_call: TRBJ1-2
d_call: TRBD1
v_call: TRBV28

cdr3_aa: CASSQAWDRNYGYTF
cdr3_nt: TGTGCCAGCAGCCAAGCCTGGGACAGGAACTATGGCTACACCTTC
clone_size: -
j_call: TRBJ1-2
d_call: TRBD1
v_call: TRBV14

cdr3_aa: CASRAPGNTGELFF
cdr3_nt: TGTGCCAGCAGGGCCCCAGGGAACACCGGGGAGCTGTTTTTT
clone_size: -
j_call: TRBJ2-2
d_call: -
v_call: TRBV6-5

cdr3_aa: CASSLDGNEKLFF
cdr3_nt: TGCGCCAGCAGCTTGGACGGGAATGAAAAACTGTTTTTT
clone_size: -
j_call: TRBJ1-4
d_call: -
v_call: TRBV5-1

cdr3_aa: CASSIQGANEKLFF
cdr3_nt: TGTGCCAGCAGCATTCAGGGGGCGAATGAAAAACTGTTTTTT
clone_size: -
j_call: TRBJ1-4
d_call: TRBD1
v_call: TRBV5-4

cdr3_aa: CASSRRYSNQPQHF
cdr3_nt: TGTGCCAGCAGCCGACGGTATAGCAATCAGCCCCAGCATTTT
clone_size: -
j_call: TRBJ1-5
d_call: -
v_call: TRBV7-6

cdr3_aa: CASSFGRASAPTDTQYF
cdr3_nt: TGTGCCAGCAGCTTCGGGCGGGCCAGCGCCCCCACAGATACGCAGTATTTT
clone_size: -
j_call: TRBJ2-3
d_call: -
v_call: TRBV5-5

cdr3_aa: CASSQDSEQYF
cdr3_nt: TGTGCCAGCAGCCAGGACAGCGAGCAGTACTTC
clone_size: -
j_call: TRBJ2-7
d_call: -
v_call: TRBV7-2

cdr3_aa: CASSRSRVATDTQYF
cdr3_nt: TGTGCCAGCAGTAGGAGCAGGGTTGCAACAGATACGCAGTATTTT
clone_size: -
j_call: TRBJ2-3
d_call: -
v_call: TRBV6-5

cdr3_aa: CAIARVDTEAFF
cdr3_nt: TGTGCCATCGCTCGGGTAGACACTGAAGCTTTCTTT
clone_size: -
j_call: TRBJ1-1
d_call: -
v_call: TRBV10-3

cdr3_aa: CASSLRAGGHGGPQHF
cdr3_nt: TGCGCCAGCAGCTTGAGGGCAGGGGGCCACGGGGGGCCCCAGCATTTT
clone_size: once
j_call: TRBJ1-5
d_call: TRBD1
v_call: TRBV5-1

cdr3_aa: CASSQDSTKGNTIYF
cdr3_nt: TGTGCCAGCAGCCAGGACTCCACAAAAGGAAACACCATATATTTT
clone_size: -
j_call: TRBJ1-3
d_call: -
v_call: TRBV4-2

cdr3_aa: CASRERWLGGQPQHF
cdr3_nt: TGTGCCAGCAGGGAGAGATGGTTAGGAGGTCAGCCCCAGCATTTT
clone_size: -
j_call: TRBJ1-5
d_call: -
v_call: TRBV2

cdr3_aa: CASSVGTTSSYEQYF
cdr3_nt: TGTGCCAGCAGCGTAGGGACTACAAGCTCCTACGAGCAGTACTTC
clone_size: -
j_call: TRBJ2-7
d_call: -
v_call: TRBV9

cdr3_aa: CASSLVGQGHGYTF
cdr3_nt: TGTGCCAGCAGCTTAGTGGGACAAGGGCATGGCTACACCTTC
clone_size: -
j_call: TRBJ1-2
d_call: -
v_call: TRBV11-1

cdr3_aa: CASSVGTVSGEQFF
cdr3_nt: TGTGCCAGCAGCGTAGGGACAGTCTCTGGTGAGCAGTTCTTC
clone_size: -
j_call: TRBJ2-1
d_call: -
v_call: TRBV9

cdr3_aa: CASRNIAGAEYNEQFF
cdr3_nt: TGCGCCAGCAGAAACATAGCGGGAGCGGAGTACAATGAGCAGTTCTTC
clone_size: -
j_call: TRBJ2-1
d_call: TRBD2
v_call: TRBV5-1

cdr3_aa: CASSVEAGGPKTDTQYF
cdr3_nt: TGTGCCAGCAGCGTAGAGGCGGGAGGGCCTAAGACAGATACGCAGTATTTT
clone_size: -
j_call: TRBJ2-3
d_call: TRBD2
v_call: TRBV9

cdr3_aa: CASSEGLAGAITQYF
cdr3_nt: TGTGCCAGCAGTGAGGGACTAGCGGGAGCGATTACGCAGTATTTT
clone_size: -
j_call: TRBJ2-3
d_call: TRBD2
v_call: TRBV6-1

cdr3_aa: CASNKQGGRATDTQYF
cdr3_nt: TGTGCCAGCAACAAACAAGGCGGGAGGGCCACAGATACGCAGTATTTT
clone_size: once
j_call: TRBJ2-3
d_call: TRBD2
v_call: TRBV28

cdr3_aa: CAISEDQLNTEAFF
cdr3_nt: TGTGCCATCAGTGAGGACCAGCTGAACACTGAAGCTTTCTTT
clone_size: once
j_call: TRBJ1-1
d_call: -
v_call: TRBV10-3

cdr3_aa: CASSLTQGVGYNEQFF
cdr3_nt: TGCGCCAGCAGCCTCACACAGGGGGTAGGCTACAATGAGCAGTTCTTC
clone_size: once
j_call: TRBJ2-1
d_call: TRBD1
v_call: TRBV5-1

cdr3_aa: CATNPGRDQPQHF
cdr3_nt: TGTGCCACCAACCCAGGGAGGGACCAGCCCCAGCATTTT
clone_size: -
j_call: TRBJ1-5
d_call: -
v_call: TRBV28

cdr3_aa: CASSLVPGFSGNTIYF
cdr3_nt: TGTGCCAGCAGCTTAGTGCCGGGCTTCTCTGGAAACACCATATATTTT
clone_size: -
j_call: TRBJ1-3
d_call: -
v_call: TRBV7-8

cdr3_aa: CASSRGLNNEKLFF
cdr3_nt: TGTGCCAGCAGCCGGGGACTGAACAATGAAAAACTGTTTTTT
clone_size: -
j_call: TRBJ1-4
d_call: -
v_call: TRBV9

cdr3_aa: CAWSGFWGSAGELFF
cdr3_nt: TGTGCCTGGAGCGGGTTCTGGGGTTCGGCCGGGGAGCTGTTTTTT
clone_size: -
j_call: TRBJ2-2
d_call: -
v_call: TRBV30

cdr3_aa: CASSAAYSGTRQFF
cdr3_nt: TGTGCCAGCAGTGCAGCCTATTCCGGGACTAGGCAGTTCTTC
clone_size: -
j_call: TRBJ2-1
d_call: TRBD2
v_call: TRBV25-1

cdr3_aa: CASSPPGQSNEKLFF
cdr3_nt: TGCGCCAGCAGCCCCCCGGGACAGTCTAATGAAAAACTGTTTTTT
clone_size: -
j_call: TRBJ1-4
d_call: TRBD1
v_call: TRBV5-1